This T cell receptor beta chain was obtained from a study of blood T cell repertoires in COVID-19. As for the study in general: Researchers got acute and convalescent COVID-19 samples from the United States, Italy and Spain.

The CDR3 has 15 amino acids. Germline V gene sequence: CDR1 LGHNA, CDR2 YNFKEQ. Trimming removed 0 bases at V and 3 bases at J, with 12 bases between. Under the authors' procedure: How many nucleated cells were present was estimated from reference gene primer amplification. Method: immunoSEQ multiplex PCR; TCRdb's copy keeps in-frame clones and lacks some. V, J and clone size reflect that table, while D and trimming were determined from the DNA. The profile shows around 230,000 clones, over 75% of them singletons. Sequenced material: peripheral blood. The chain has TRBV4-2 and TRBJ2-7; a possible D gene is TRBD1 (7 bases). This TCR was sampled from a man aged 50 or older with COVID-19, enrolled during active disease. The CDR3 loop is CASSQESQGGYEQYF. CDR3 DNA: TGTGCCAGCAGCCAAGAGAGTCAGGGGGGCTACGAGCAGTACTTC.